The present T cell receptor (beta chain) was sequenced within a study of shared clonotypes between healthy human individuals. Authors' data handling: Filtering differed since immunoSEQ provided only junctions, with no quality scores. Measured with immunoSEQ multiplex PCR; TCRdb has only the in-frame clones, and not every one. The V and J calls and clone size are taken from that table; D and trimming were inferred from the DNA. This table holds 2.5 million or so clones, roughly nine tenths found once. Sequencing was done on a sample of naive CD4+ T cells sorted from blood. Subset in this sample: CD45RA+ positively selected. The clonotype comes from a man aged 18 to 29 in good health.

CDR3 sequence (DNA): TGCGCCAGCAGCGGAGGACAGGGCGTTGGAGAGCCCCAGCATTTT. Its translation is CASSGGQGVGEPQHF. This chain joins TRBV5-1 and TRBJ1-5, with 8 positions matching TRBD1. V lost 4 bases, J lost 8 bases, and 11 bases stayed unmatched. Looked up from germline, CDR1 is SGHRS and CDR2 is YFSETQ. CDR3 length equals 15 residues.